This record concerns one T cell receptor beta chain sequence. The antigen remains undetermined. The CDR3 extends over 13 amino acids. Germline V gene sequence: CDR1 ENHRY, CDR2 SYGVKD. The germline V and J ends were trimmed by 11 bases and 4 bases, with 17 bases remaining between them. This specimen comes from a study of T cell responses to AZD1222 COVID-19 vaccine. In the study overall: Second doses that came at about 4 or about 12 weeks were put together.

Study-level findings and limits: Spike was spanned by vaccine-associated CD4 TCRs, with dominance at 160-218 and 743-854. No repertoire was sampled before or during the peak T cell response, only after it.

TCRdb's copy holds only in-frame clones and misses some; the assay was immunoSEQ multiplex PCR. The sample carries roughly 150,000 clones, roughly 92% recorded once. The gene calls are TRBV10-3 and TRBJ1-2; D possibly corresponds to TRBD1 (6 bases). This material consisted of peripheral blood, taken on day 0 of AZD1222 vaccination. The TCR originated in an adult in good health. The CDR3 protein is CASLDRSLYGYTF. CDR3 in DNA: TGTGCCTCCTTGGACAGATCCCTCTATGGCTACACCTTC.